Listed here are 31 T cell receptor beta chains from one sample, sequenced in a study of low-dose radiotherapy and immunotherapy resistance in tumors. Alpha- and beta-chain coverage of first-strand cDNA came from TRAV- and TRBV-specific primers. TCRs were put through roughly 20 PCR cycles of amplification with Phusion. A constant-region primer and the V-primer adapter served as the primer pair. Each CDR3 protein is one row after TCRdb ran MiXCR on the reads. Of 100,000 or so distinct CDR3 sequences in the sample, around 9.2% were seen once. Stated time point: before trial treatment. The sequenced sample was PBMCs, obtained before treatment. The receptors shown here come from a male donor with prostate cancer.

At least ten counts were recorded for this clonotype. This rearrangement joins TRBV3-1 to TRBJ1-4; 7 bases match TRBD1. After removal of 0 bases from V and 0 bases from J, the junction contained 16 bases not matched to a gene. CDR1 is LGHDT and CDR2 is YNNKEL in the germline V gene (reference sequence). This CDR3 spans 21 amino acids. In DNA, the CDR3 is TGTGCCAGCAGCCAAGACGACAGGGAGAGAACCAGACGATCAACTAATGAAAAACTGTTTTTT. This encodes CASSQDDRERTRRSTNEKLFF.

Many counts were recorded for this clonotype. CDR3 loop: CASSRLAGENEQFF. CDR3 coding DNA: TGTGCCAGCAGTCGACTAGCGGGAGAAAATGAGCAGTTCTTC. The chain has TRBV28 and TRBJ2-1, with TRBD2 matching over 12 bases. This CDR3 contains 14 residues. V dropped 5 bases and J dropped 7; count of bases not matched to a gene: 3. CDR1 and CDR2 (germline): MDHEN, SYDVKM.

This clonotype was seen at least ten times. The rearrangement joins TRBV29-1 to TRBJ2-7; 10 bases match TRBD1. The length of the CDR3 is 14 residues. J gave up 3 bases and V 4 bases, and 6 bases lay outside the gene matches. In germline, CDR1 is SQVTM, CDR2 ANQGSEA. For the CDR3, the DNA is TGCAGCGTTGTACAGGGGACAGGGGTCTACGAGCAGTACTTC. Its protein is CSVVQGTGVYEQYF.

This chain links TRBV28 with TRBJ1-2; 9 positions match TRBD1. The junction had 10 bases not matched to a gene; V was cut back by 7 bases and J by 4 bases. This CDR3 comprises 15 residues. CDR1 and CDR2 from the germline V gene are MDHEN and SYDVKM. The CDR3 sequence is CASNLRTGVAYGYTF. The CDR3 DNA follows: TGTGCCAGCAACCTGAGGACAGGGGTGGCCTATGGCTACACCTTC.

V usage is TRBV30 and J usage is TRBJ2-3; 10 bases align to TRBD2. V gave up 4 bases and J gave up 2 bases; unmatched junction bases: 6. The CDR3 has 15 amino acids. CDR1 and CDR2 from the germline V gene are GTSNPN and SVGIG (reference sequence). The CDR3 loop reads CAWTPGLATTDTQYF. CDR3 DNA: TGTGCCTGGACCCCGGGACTAGCGACCACAGATACGCAGTATTTT.

This clonotype was picked up many times. The gene calls are TRBV7-2 and TRBJ2-2, with 7 bases fitting TRBD2. V lost 2 bases, J lost 1 base, and 1 base stayed unmatched. Germline CDR1 is SGHTA and CDR2 is FQGNSA. CDR3 size: 15 residues. This CDR3 reads CASSLSGVNTGELFF. CDR3 DNA sequence: TGTGCCAGCAGCTTAAGCGGGGTGAACACCGGGGAGCTGTTTTTT.

At least ten counts were recorded for this clonotype. The chain is built from TRBV7-2 and TRBJ2-1; the D gene is possibly TRBD1 (5 bases). The CDR3 has 15 residues. Per the germline V gene, CDR1 is SGHTA and CDR2 is FQGNSA. Trimming removed 1 base at V and 0 bases at J, with 7 bases between. CDR3 residues: CASSLVQGSYNEQFF. CDR3 in DNA: TGTGCCAGCAGCTTAGTGCAGGGCTCCTACAATGAGCAGTTCTTC.

In DNA, the CDR3 is TGTGCCAGCAACCTGATCCCGGGACAGGGAACCCAAGGTTTCTTT. Residues: CASNLIPGQGTQGFF. The chain combines TRBV28 with TRBJ1-1, with 9 bases aligning to TRBD1. The CDR3 totals 15 residues. Germline CDR1 reads MDHEN; CDR2 reads SYDVKM. With V trimmed by 7 bases and J by 13 bases, 19 bases remained unmatched.

Many counts were recorded for this clonotype. This chain links TRBV2 with TRBJ2-1; D gene unclear. With 6 bases removed from V and 5 bases from J, the gap between germline ends came to 5 bases. The CDR3 extends over 11 amino acids. Germline assignment: CDR1 SNHLY and CDR2 FYNNEI. The CDR3 protein is CASSLNNEQFF. As DNA, the CDR3 is TGTGCCAGCAGCCTCAACAATGAGCAGTTCTTC.

This clonotype was counted many times. The genes are TRBV5-4 and TRBJ1-3; D uncertain. V shed 0 bases and J shed 3 bases, with 13 bases lying between them. Germline V CDR1 and CDR2: SGHNT, YYREEE (reference sequence). CDR3 length: 16 residues. The CDR3 DNA is TGTGCCAGCAGCTTGGGAGGAGGCAGTATTGGAAACACCATATATTTT. Encoded protein: CASSLGGGSIGNTIYF.

This clonotype was observed at least ten times. The V gene is TRBV7-2, the J gene TRBJ2-2, with TRBD2 identical over 13 bases. In germline, CDR1 is SGHTA, CDR2 FQGNSA. After removal of 1 base from V and 7 bases from J, the junction contained 6 bases not matched to a gene. The CDR3 has 17 residues. CDR3 residues: CASSLVGTSGNRGELFF. Written as DNA, the CDR3 is TGTGCCAGCAGCTTAGTAGGGACTAGCGGGAATCGCGGGGAGCTGTTTTTT.

CDR3 region: CASSLNGAGHNEQFF. In DNA, the CDR3 is TGTGCCAGCAGCTTAAACGGGGCTGGCCACAATGAGCAGTTCTTC. This chain uses TRBV7-9 with TRBJ2-1; D might be TRBD1 or TRBD2, each matching 5 bases. Trimming removed 2 bases from V and 5 bases from J, with 13 bases in between. The CDR3 has 15 residues. Germline V lookup: CDR1 SEHNR, CDR2 FQNEAQ (reference sequence).

The table lists this clonotype with many counts. The chain employs TRBV13 and TRBJ2-1; 8 nucleotides match TRBD1. The V and J ends lost 0 bases and 9 bases, in that order; junction bases with no gene match: 7. The V gene's germline CDR1 is PRHDT and CDR2 FYEKMQ (reference sequence). This CDR3 has 15 residues. The CDR3 DNA reads TGTGCCAGCAGCTTAGGGGACAGGGAAGGGGGTGAGCAGTTCTTC. It codes for CASSLGDREGGEQFF.

The table lists this clonotype with many counts. The chain joins TRBV28 to TRBJ1-1; D is undetermined. Per the germline V gene, CDR1 is MDHEN and CDR2 is SYDVKM. The CDR3 covers 11 residues. Trimming cost V 6 bases and J 4 bases, with 6 bases left between them. CDR3 in DNA: TGTGCCAGCAGCCGTGGCACTGAAGCTTTCTTT. Amino acids: CASSRGTEAFF.

This clonotype showed up many times. The V and J genes are TRBV7-2 and TRBJ2-1, with 7 bases lining up with TRBD1. After removal of 0 bases from V and 11 bases from J, the junction contained 10 bases not matched to a gene. Germline assignment: CDR1 SGHTA and CDR2 FQGNSA. There are 15 residues in the CDR3. CDR3 DNA: TGTGCCAGCAGCTTAGCAGGGGGCGAGGGCTCAAAGCAGTTCTTC. Its protein is CASSLAGGEGSKQFF.

This clonotype came up many times. The J gene is TRBJ2-1, the V gene TRBV27; D gene unclear. Germline V gene data show CDR1 as MNHEY and CDR2 as SMNVEV (reference sequence). With 6 bases removed from V and 9 bases from J, the gap between germline ends came to 12 bases. CDR3 size: 12 residues. The CDR3 coding sequence is TGTGCCAGCAGCAAGGCGATTGGTGAGCAGTTCTTC. Its translation is CASSKAIGEQFF.

The V gene is TRBV12-3 or TRBV12-4, the J gene TRBJ2-7; D is perhaps TRBD2 (6 bases). The CDR3 extends over 15 amino acids. Trimming removed 5 bases at V and 0 bases at J, with 14 bases between. The CDR3 loop is CASSPGTYSSYEQYF. The CDR3 DNA follows: TGTGCCAGCAGTCCCGGGACTTATAGCTCCTACGAGCAGTACTTC.

The table lists this clonotype with a few counts. The chain is built from TRBV20-1 and TRBJ2-3, with TRBD2 matching over 7 bases. Trimming took 8 bases from V and 2 from J; bases not matched to a gene: 4. Looked up from germline, CDR1 is DFQATT and CDR2 is SNEGSKA (reference sequence). The CDR3 totals 12 residues. The CDR3 nucleotides are TGCAGTTCGAGACTAGCCACAGATACGCAGTATTTT. Protein product: CSSRLATDTQYF.

Of note for this clonotype: This likely traces to a read error, being one base from a far larger clone. The chain uses TRBV6-6 and TRBJ1-1; 7 nucleotides align to TRBD1. The CDR3 is made up of 14 amino acids. V dropped 4 bases and J dropped 6; count of bases not matched to a gene: 8. Germline-derived CDR1 and CDR2 are MNHNY and SVGAGI (reference sequence). The CDR3 region has the DNA TGTGCCAGCAGTTTATCTACAGGGGTTTCTGAAGCTTTCTTT. It codes for CASSLSTGVSEAFF.

There are many counts of this clonotype. The chain is built from TRBV25-1 and TRBJ2-2; D gene ambiguous. The CDR3 extends over 12 amino acids. Deletions cut 8 bases from V and 6 bases from J, with 10 bases between. CDR1 is MGHDK, CDR2 SYGVNS, per germline. CDR3 amino acids: CASGSHSGELFF. The CDR3 DNA reads as TGTGCCAGCGGATCTCACTCCGGGGAGCTGTTTTTT.

This clonotype was counted at least ten times. The chain carries TRBV3-1 and TRBJ2-7; a possible D gene is TRBD2 (6 bases). CDR1 LGHDT and CDR2 YNNKEL come from the germline V gene (reference sequence). The V gene lost 1 base and the J gene lost 3 bases, with 13 bases spanning the gap. The CDR3 length is 15 residues. CDR3 nucleotides: TGTGCCAGCAGCCAAGTTCCAGCGGGTGACTACGAGCAGTACTTC. It yields the protein CASSQVPAGDYEQYF.

This clonotype has a count of ten or more. The chain couples TRBV4-2 to TRBJ2-1; 10 bases are a match to TRBD2. The trim removed 1 base at V and 11 bases at J, leaving 11 bases unmatched. Germline-derived CDR1 and CDR2 are LGHNA and YNFKEQ. The CDR3 runs to 16 residues. This CDR3 reads CASSQGPAGGTAKQFF. CDR3 sequence (DNA): TGTGCCAGCAGCCAAGGTCCAGCGGGGGGGACAGCGAAGCAGTTCTTC.

This clonotype occurred many times. V is TRBV5-4 and J is TRBJ2-7, with D perhaps TRBD2 (5 bases). Germline values: CDR1 SGHNT, CDR2 YYREEE (reference sequence). Trimming left V 1 base short and J 6 bases short, with 8 bases between. The CDR3 is 12 residues long. The CDR3 loop reads CASSLMGSEQYF. In DNA form, the CDR3 reads TGTGCCAGCAGCTTGATGGGGAGCGAGCAGTACTTC.

This clonotype occurred a few times. The CDR3 does not end in the conserved phenylalanine or tryptophan, so this is likely a read error. The chain uses TRBV5-1 and TRBJ2-1, with TRBD2 matching 14 bases. CDR3 length: 18 residues. CDR1 and CDR2 from the germline V gene are SGHRS and YFSETQ. V was clipped by 4 bases and J by 6 bases; unmatched bases: 12. The CDR3 spells CASSPPPTSGRVGNEQFV. CDR3 nucleotide sequence: TGCGCCAGCAGCCCGCCCCCGACTAGCGGGAGGGTGGGCAATGAGCAGTTCGTC.

Turning to this clonotype: The likely explanation is a read error, given a far larger clone one base away. This rearrangement joins TRBV5-1 to TRBJ2-1; 7 positions agree with TRBD2. The V and J ends lost 7 bases and 10 bases, in that order; junction bases with no gene match: 8. There are 12 residues in the CDR3. The germline V gene has CDR1 SGHRS and CDR2 YFSETQ. The CDR3 DNA reads as TGCGCCAGCCGGGACTATTTTACCGAGCAGTTCTTC. Translation gives CASRDYFTEQFF. The variable domain in full, with the rest retrieved from reference TRBV5-1 and TRBJ2-1, is KAGVTQTPRYLIKTRGQQVTLSCSPISGHRSVSWYQQTPGQGLQFLFEYFSETQRNKGNFPGRFSGRQFSNSRSEMNVSTLELGDSALYLCASRDYFTEQFFGPGTRLTVL.

A few counts support this clonotype. The DNA for the CDR3 is TGCAGCGTTGAGAAGGGTTCCAGCTCCTACAATGAGCAGTTCTTC. This gives the protein CSVEKGSSSYNEQFF. This chain uses TRBV29-1 with TRBJ2-1; D remains unclear. The V end lost 3 bases, the J end lost 0 bases, and 12 bases lay between the germline ends. The CDR3 covers 15 residues. Looked up from germline, CDR1 is SQVTM and CDR2 is ANQGSEA.

This clonotype was found many times. This chain connects TRBV20-1 to TRBJ2-1, with TRBD1 matching 9 bases. This CDR3 region has 15 residues. Germline V gives CDR1 DFQATT, CDR2 SNEGSKA (reference sequence). V gave up 3 bases and J gave up 3 bases; unmatched junction bases: 6. CDR3 bases: TGCAGTGCTAGCGGGGACAGGGTTAACTACAATGAGCAGTTCTTC. Encoded protein: CSASGDRVNYNEQFF.

This clonotype was seen at least ten times. V and J are TRBV7-9 and TRBJ2-5, with a weak D call TRBD2 (7 bases). CDR1 and CDR2 from the germline V gene are SEHNR and FQNEAQ (reference sequence). The CDR3 is 18 residues long. The germline V and J ends were trimmed by 4 bases and 3 bases, with 24 bases remaining between them. The CDR3 nucleotides read TGTGCCAGCAGCTCCCGAGGGGGGGGCGGGGAACTTAAAGAGACCCAGTACTTC. The encoded protein is CASSSRGGGGELKETQYF.

V is TRBV10-3 and J is TRBJ2-7; 12 nucleotides line up with TRBD1. The CDR3 consists of 15 residues. Germline V gives CDR1 ENHRY, CDR2 SYGVKD. Trimming took 5 bases from V and 7 from J; bases not matched to a gene: 9. For the CDR3, the DNA is TGTGCCATCAGTACCGGGACAGGGGGCCTATTTGAGCAGTACTTC. This codes for CAISTGTGGLFEQYF.

This clonotype showed up just a few times. The V gene is TRBV10-3, the J gene TRBJ2-2; D is possibly TRBD2 (6 bases). Germline CDR1 is ENHRY and CDR2 is SYGVKD. The V gene lost 5 bases and the J gene lost 1 base, with 11 bases spanning the gap. The CDR3 runs 15 residues. CDR3 in DNA: TGTGCCATCAGTTGGGACTCCAAGAACACCGGGGAGCTGTTTTTT. Translated, it gives CAISWDSKNTGELFF.

This clonotype was observed a few times. V is TRBV6-2 or TRBV6-3 and J is TRBJ2-7, with a tentative D call TRBD1 (5 bases). Trimming stripped 5 bases from V and 6 bases from J, with 14 bases between. Per germline, CDR1 MNHEY and CDR2 SVGEGT. The CDR3 length is 13 residues. The CDR3, as DNA: TGTGCCAGCAGTCCGAAAGCCCAGGGCGAGCAGTACTTC. This encodes CASSPKAQGEQYF.